This T cell receptor beta chain was retrieved from a study of blood T cell repertoires in COVID-19. Repertoires were generated with immunoSEQ multiplex PCR, while TCRdb's copy carries only in-frame clones and drops some. The sample holds some 20,000 clones, approximately 86% seen once. CDR1 is SQVTM, CDR2 ANQGSEA, per germline. This CDR3 contains 12 residues. Trimming left V 4 bases short and J 4 bases short, with 9 bases between. This clonotype was sampled from a human donor in a cohort sampled during active COVID-19. The donor label of this sample is uncertain. This chain joins TRBV29-1 and TRBJ2-3; possible D gene TRBD1, 5 bases. Sample: peripheral blood. CDR3 sequence: CSVGQGADTQYF. CDR3 nucleotide sequence: TGCAGCGTTGGGCAGGGCGCAGATACGCAGTATTTT.